Listed below are T cell receptor beta chains from one sample, sequenced in a study of siplizumab effects on memory and regulatory T cells. The protocol was immunoSEQ multiplex PCR, while the TCRdb copy is restricted to in-frame clones and leaves out a portion. The repertoire holds around 100,000 clones, with less than 95% as singletons. The sequencing input was non-Treg CD4+ T cells sorted from blood. These TCRs come from a human donor in good health. Each CDR3 is given with its conserved first and last residue. D genes are given only for firm matches. Part of the rows lack a size; the others show once, few, many or a class for expanded clones.

CASSLGSASTDTQYF | TGTGCCAGCAGCTTAGGATCGGCATCTACAGATACGCAGTATTTT | - | TRBJ2-3 | TRBV11-3 | -
CASSLFSRSGNTIYF | TGTGCCAGCAGCTTATTTTCGCGTTCTGGAAACACCATATATTTT | - | TRBJ1-3 | TRBV7-8 | -
CASSKGQGPSSGYTF | TGTGCCAGCAGCAAAGGCCAAGGCCCGTCTTCTGGCTACACCTTC | - | TRBJ1-2 | TRBV21-1 | once
CASKPTSGSDTQYF | TGTGCCAGCAAGCCCACTAGCGGGAGTGATACGCAGTATTTT | TRBD2 | TRBJ2-3 | TRBV11-2 | -
CSVDIASAADTQYF | TGCAGCGTTGATATCGCTAGCGCGGCAGATACGCAGTATTTT | - | TRBJ2-3 | TRBV29-1 | -
CASSPGGAQGGTQYF | TGCGCCAGCAGCCCTGGGGGGGCCCAGGGAGGGACCCAGTACTTC | - | TRBJ2-5 | TRBV5-1 | -
CASSQVGRYSGSGSPYEQYF | TGTGCCAGCAGCCAAGTGGGGAGGTATTCTGGTAGCGGGAGTCCCTACGAGCAGTACTTC | TRBD2 | TRBJ2-7 | TRBV4-2 | once
CASSLNTQYF | TGTGCCAGCAGTTTGAATACGCAGTATTTT | - | TRBJ2-3 | TRBV28 | -
CASSPGRGYGELFF | TGTGCCAGCAGCCCTGGCAGGGGATATGGGGAGCTGTTTTTT | - | TRBJ2-2 | TRBV11-3 | -
CASSYSGLNRGNEQFF | TGTGCCAGCAGTTACTCGGGTTTAAACAGGGGCAATGAGCAGTTCTTC | TRBD1 | TRBJ2-1 | TRBV6-5 | -
CASSQGMVANEQFF | TGTGCCAGCAGTCAGGGTATGGTGGCCAATGAGCAGTTCTTC | - | TRBJ2-1 | TRBV2 | -
CASSLGGQGTQYF | TGTGCCAGCAGTTTGGGGGGGCAGGGGACCCAGTACTTC | - | TRBJ2-5 | TRBV28 | -